The rows below give T cell receptor beta chains drawn from one sample of a study of blood T cell repertoires in COVID-19. Sequenced by immunoSEQ multiplex PCR; TCRdb stores in-frame clones only, minus some. The sample consists of around 320,000 clones, about 90% of them appearing once. The sequencing input was peripheral blood. Every receptor here comes from a man in his late teens or twenties with active or convalescent COVID-19. The CDR3 runs from the conserved cysteine through the conserved F or W. The D gene is left open where the match is weak. Clone size is stated in some rows and not others, as once, few, many or a class when expanded.

D gene	V gene	clone size	J gene	CDR3 DNA	CDR3 protein
-	TRBV2	-	TRBJ2-7	TGTGCCAGCAGTGAATCCCTATTTGTCTCCTACGAGCAGTACTTC	CASSESLFVSYEQYF
-	TRBV19	-	TRBJ1-1	TGTGCCAGTAGTATCGCGACAGTCACTGAAGCTTTCTTT	CASSIATVTEAFF
-	TRBV19	-	TRBJ1-1	TGTGCCAGTAGTATAGAGTGGGAGGACGGTGATGGGAACACTGAAGCTTTCTTT	CASSIEWEDGDGNTEAFF
-	TRBV4-1	-	TRBJ1-4	TGCGCCAGCAGCCAAGCACCAGGGTACGGTGAAAAACTGTTTTTT	CASSQAPGYGEKLFF
TRBD1	TRBV2	few	TRBJ2-1	TGTGCCAGCAGCCCGGACAGGCTAAACAATGAGCAGTTCTTC	CASSPDRLNNEQFF
-	TRBV10-3	-	TRBJ2-7	TGTGCCATCAGTGACTGGCAATCATACGAGCAGTACTTC	CAISDWQSYEQYF
-	TRBV3-1/TRBV3-2	-	TRBJ2-1	TGTGCCAGCAGCCAAAGCCACGACTCCTACAATGAGCAGTTCTTC	CASSQSHDSYNEQFF
TRBD2	TRBV4-1	-	TRBJ2-1	TGCGCCAGCAGCCAGGGGGTTTGGACTAGCGGGAGGAATGAGCAGTTCTTC	CASSQGVWTSGRNEQFF
TRBD2	TRBV25-1	-	TRBJ2-3	TGTGCCAGCAGTGAGACTAGCGGGGGTGATACGCAGTATTTT	CASSETSGGDTQYF
-	TRBV10-1	-	TRBJ1-1	TGCGCCAGCAGTGAAACAACAGGGAACACTGAAGCTTTCTTT	CASSETTGNTEAFF
-	TRBV27	-	TRBJ1-4	TGTGCCAGCACCCGGAGGGGTGAAAAACTGTTTTTT	CASTRRGEKLFF
TRBD2	TRBV6-2/TRBV6-3	-	TRBJ2-5	TGTGCCAGCAGCCCCAGTCGGGGGAGGGGCCCAGCTAATGAGGCCCAGTACTTC	CASSPSRGRGPANEAQYF
-	TRBV4-1	-	TRBJ1-5	TGCGCCAGCAGCCGAGGCTCAGGGTTGGGCAATCAGCCCCAGCATTTT	CASSRGSGLGNQPQHF
TRBD1	TRBV2	-	TRBJ1-5	TGTGCCAGCAGTCCCGGGACAGGATTTGGAGGTCGGAGCAATCAGCCCCAGCATTTT	CASSPGTGFGGRSNQPQHF
-	TRBV7-9	-	TRBJ2-5	TGTGCCAGCAGTTTCGGGGTGGAGACCCAGTACTTC	CASSFGVETQYF
-	TRBV3-1/TRBV3-2	-	TRBJ2-5	TGTGCCAGCAGCCAACCTAGCCCCGGAGGGGTAGAAGAGACCCAGTACTTC	CASSQPSPGGVEETQYF
TRBD1	TRBV18	few	TRBJ1-2	TGTGCCAGCTCACCACAAACCTTCGCAGGGGGTGGCTATGGCTACACCTTC	CASSPQTFAGGGYGYTF
-	TRBV2	-	TRBJ2-2	TGTGCCAGCAGTAGCAGGGGTTTGACCGGGGAGCTGTTTTTT	CASSSRGLTGELFF
-	TRBV19	once	TRBJ2-2	TGTGCCAGTAGTATGCGCGTAACCGGGGAGCTGTTTTTT	CASSMRVTGELFF
-	TRBV16	-	TRBJ2-7	TGTGCCAGCAGCCAAGATCCGGACAGGCAGTACTTC	CASSQDPDRQYF
TRBD1	TRBV5-1	-	TRBJ2-7	TGCGCCAGCAGCGCCGGGACAGGGGTCTCTCGCGAGCAGTACTTC	CASSAGTGVSREQYF
-	TRBV14	-	TRBJ2-5	TGTGCCAGCAGCCAGGGACGCTACACCAGGGGAGAGACCCAGTACTTC	CASSQGRYTRGETQYF
-	TRBV28	-	TRBJ2-1	TGTGCCAGCAGTTTCCCGCCGGGGGAGGACGTCAATGAGCAGTTCTTC	CASSFPPGEDVNEQFF
-	TRBV7-2	-	TRBJ1-5	TGTGCCAGCAGCTTAGCCACGGGACAGCCCCAGCATTTT	CASSLATGQPQHF
-	TRBV24-1	-	TRBJ2-1	TGTGCCACCAGTGATCCCCGGGGAGCCTACAATGAGCAGTTCTTC	CATSDPRGAYNEQFF
-	TRBV15	-	TRBJ2-5	TGTGCCACCAGCGGGAGGATACAAGAGACCCAGTACTTC	CATSGRIQETQYF
TRBD1	TRBV6-5	-	TRBJ2-3	TGTGCCAGCGGGACAGGGTGGTTGGATACGCAGTATTTT	CASGTGWLDTQYF
-	TRBV13	-	TRBJ2-3	TGTGCCAGCAGCCCTCAGGCGGATACGCAGTATTTT	CASSPQADTQYF
TRBD1	TRBV19	-	TRBJ2-7	TGTGCCAGTAGTATTGGACAGGCCTACGAGCAGTACTTC	CASSIGQAYEQYF
TRBD1	TRBV7-9	-	TRBJ2-3	TGTGCCAGCAGCCATAGGGACAGGGCAAGAGATACGCAGTATTTT	CASSHRDRARDTQYF
-	TRBV9	-	TRBJ2-4	TGTGCCAGCAGCGTCGGGACATGGAACATTCAGTACTTC	CASSVGTWNIQYF
TRBD1	TRBV6-2/TRBV6-3	-	TRBJ2-7	TGTGCCAGCAGTTACTTTGGCTCCGGGACAGGGGACCACGAGCAGTACTTC	CASSYFGSGTGDHEQYF
-	TRBV7-9	-	TRBJ1-2	TGTGCCAGCAGCTTCTCCGGAGCCCGGCTAATTGGTGGCTACACCTTC	CASSFSGARLIGGYTF
-	TRBV5-1	-	TRBJ2-1	TGCGCCAGCAGCCCCGACTCATACAATGAGCAGTTCTTC	CASSPDSYNEQFF
-	TRBV5-6	-	TRBJ2-7	TGTGCCAGCAGCTTGGTCGGGTACGAGCAGTACTTC	CASSLVGYEQYF
TRBD1	TRBV7-9	-	TRBJ2-2	TGTGCCAGCAGCAAATCTTTAGCAGACAGGGGGCTCACCGGGGAGCTGTTTTTT	CASSKSLADRGLTGELFF
-	TRBV14	-	TRBJ1-1	TGTGCCAGCAGCCAAGCCCTAGAGAGGCACACTGAAGCTTTCTTT	CASSQALERHTEAFF
-	TRBV9	few	TRBJ2-2	TGTGCCGGTTCGAGGGGGTTGTCCGGGGAGCTGTTTTTT	CAGSRGLSGELFF
-	TRBV5-1	-	TRBJ2-2	TGCGCCAGCAGCTTGACTGTGGGGGCCACCGGGGAGCTGTTTTTT	CASSLTVGATGELFF
-	TRBV29-1	-	TRBJ2-3	TGCAGCGTTGAGGTCGGCAGGGCCAGAATCCCAGATACGCAGTATTTT	CSVEVGRARIPDTQYF
-	TRBV6-5	-	TRBJ2-7	TGTGCCAGCAGTCCGACAGAGATCCTCCGGGAGCAGTACTTC	CASSPTEILREQYF
-	TRBV19	-	TRBJ1-6	TGTGCCAGTAAGCAGGGACTGAATTCACCCCTCCACTTT	CASKQGLNSPLHF
TRBD1	TRBV7-2	-	TRBJ2-7	TGTGCCAGCAGCATAAGGACAGGGTCCTTAGTGGAGCAGTACTTC	CASSIRTGSLVEQYF
TRBD2	TRBV2	-	TRBJ2-3	TGTGCCAGCATGAAGGGACTAGCGGGGGGGGTCCTCACAGATACGCAGTATTTT	CASMKGLAGGVLTDTQYF
TRBD2	TRBV5-1	-	TRBJ2-3	TGCGCCAGCAGCCCCGGGACTAGCGGGAGAGGCACAGATACGCAGTATTTT	CASSPGTSGRGTDTQYF